The text below deals with one T cell receptor (beta chain). What it recognizes is unknown. The patients chosen for sequencing had shown expansion of CD8+CD57+ cells (detected by flow cytometry). By the time of blood sampling, patients had still received no therapy. The data were taken from a study of CD8+CD57+ T cells in acquired aplastic anemia. About the research overall: When averaged, DNA from sorted CD4+ and CD8+ cells came to 3 to 4 ug. Notes on the study in general: Patients and controls were found to share 25 to 35 CD8+ CDR3 sequences. Patients versus controls showed no significant CD8+ Simpson's diversity difference.

Profiles of TCR beta VDJ and CDR3 were generated from a genomic DNA template. TCRdb re-analysed the reads in MiXCR, keeping a single row per CDR3 protein. The repertoire holds 180,000 or so distinct CDR3 sequences, with roughly three fifths as singletons. With 5 bases removed from V and 5 bases from J, the gap between germline ends came to 18 bases. Germline loops: CDR1 SGHTA, CDR2 FQGNSA. The CDR3 is made up of 15 amino acids. This chain uses TRBV7-2 with TRBJ2-5; D gene uncertain. Sequences were obtained from sorted CD4+, CD8+, or CD8+CD57+ T cells (not recorded which) from PBMCs. The TCR was taken from a human donor with aplastic anemia. CDR3 bases: TGTGCCAGCAGCGACCTAGGAGCGCGCCGGGAGACCCAGTACTTC. Translating it yields CASSDLGARRETQYF.